The 10 T cell receptor beta chains in this list originate from one sample, sequenced in a study of regulatory T cells in long-lasting Graves disease. The sample's time point: newly diagnosed GD, antithyroid drugs for less than 3 months. RNA extracted from PBMCs served as the sequencing template. In building TCR beta libraries, iRepertoire HTBI primers were used together with Arm-PCR of CDR3 regions. TCRdb re-called the multiplex PCR reads with MiXCR, one entry per CDR3 protein. The sample shows roughly 410,000 distinct CDR3 sequences, over 12% of them seen only once. This sample also appeared in a second study, on T cells in Graves' hyperthyroidism and ophthalmopathy.

Source: peripheral blood mononuclear cells (PBMCs), taken at new diagnosis, from a patient treated with antithyroid drugs. These receptors came from a woman aged 40 to 50 with Graves disease.

The table lists this clonotype with many counts. V usage is TRBV30 and J usage is TRBJ1-2; maybe TRBD1 (6 bases). V was shortened by 3 bases and J by 5 bases, with 13 bases between the two germline ends. Germline CDR1 GTSNPN, CDR2 SVGIG (reference sequence). The length of the CDR3 is 13 residues. The CDR3 DNA reads TGTGCCTGGAGGCTAACAGGGAAATATGGCTACACCTTC. This encodes CAWRLTGKYGYTF.

This clonotype was detected many times. This sequence joins TRBV11-2 and TRBJ2-7; 12 nucleotides agree with TRBD2. Germline trimming cut 7 bases from V and 2 bases from J; bases unmatched to any gene: 6. The CDR3 is 15 residues long. Germline V gives CDR1 SGHAT, CDR2 FQNNGV. DNA of the CDR3: TGTGCCAGCAAACGAGGACTAGCGGGGACCTACGAGCAGTACTTC. Its protein product is CASKRGLAGTYEQYF.

This chain joins TRBV19 and TRBJ2-7; a weak D match, TRBD2 (6 bases). Trimming removed 0 bases from V and 3 bases from J, with 12 bases in between. CDR3 length: 15 residues. Germline assignment: CDR1 LNHDA and CDR2 SQIVND (reference sequence). CDR3 protein: CASSIDGGSGYEQYF. The CDR3 coding sequence is TGTGCCAGTAGTATAGATGGGGGTAGCGGCTACGAGCAGTACTTC. Looking up the rest from reference TRBV19 and TRBJ2-7 gives the full variable domain: DGGITQSPKYLFRKEGQNVTLSCEQNLNHDAMYWYRQDPGQGLRLIYYSQIVNDFQKGDIAEGYSVSREKKESFPLTVTSAQKNPTAFYLCASSIDGGSGYEQYFGPGTRLTVT.

This clonotype has a count of ten or more. One end of the junction is discordant with germline, which a read error may explain. This chain joins TRBV11-3 and TRBJ2-2; D gene ambiguous. Germline values: CDR1 SGHNT, CDR2 YENEEA. The CDR3 totals 13 residues. CDR3: CASSLVGSGELFF. CDR3 bases: TGTGCCAGCAGTTTAGTGGGCTCGGGGGAGCTGTTTTTT. Filled out from reference TRBV11-3 and TRBJ2-2, the complete variable domain reads EAGVVQSPRYKIIEKKQPVAFWCNPISGHNTLYWYLQNLGQGPELLIRYENEEAVDDSQLPKDRFSAERLKGVDSTLKIQPAELGDSAVYLCASSLVGSGELFFGEGSRLTVL.

This clonotype was counted ten times or more. J is TRBJ1-4 and V is TRBV12-3 or TRBV12-4; no definite D call. The V end lost 1 base, the J end lost 6 bases, and 9 bases lay between the germline ends. CDR3 length: 14 amino acids. The CDR3 bases are TGTGCCAGCAGTTTAGTGGGAAGGGATGAAAAACTGTTTTTT. It translates to CASSLVGRDEKLFF.

This clonotype was seen a few times. V is TRBV20-1 and J is TRBJ2-1; 10 bases map to TRBD2. Germline CDR1 DFQATT, CDR2 SNEGSKA (reference sequence). V was clipped by 0 bases and J by 2 bases; unmatched bases: 4. There are 16 residues in the CDR3. Here the CDR3 reads CSARDRLAGAYNEQFF. The CDR3 DNA is TGCAGTGCTAGAGACCGGCTAGCGGGAGCCTACAATGAGCAGTTCTTC.

The rearrangement joins TRBV5-1 to TRBJ2-1; a possible D gene is TRBD2 (5 bases). The CDR3 is made up of 16 amino acids. Per germline, CDR1 SGHRS and CDR2 YFSETQ. Between the trimmed V and J ends, which lost 3 bases and 4 bases, there was a span of 17 bases. CDR3 sequence (DNA): TGCGCCAGCAGCTCGGGGATCAGGACCCTTTACAATGAGCAGTTCTTC. Translation: CASSSGIRTLYNEQFF. Supplemented by reference TRBV5-1 and TRBJ2-1, the full variable domain reads KAGVTQTPRYLIKTRGQQVTLSCSPISGHRSVSWYQQTPGQGLQFLFEYFSETQRNKGNFPGRFSGRQFSNSRSEMNVSTLELGDSALYLCASSSGIRTLYNEQFFGPGTRLTVL.

This clonotype was seen ten or more times. This rearrangement joins TRBV20-1 to TRBJ2-5, with TRBD2 identical over 11 bases. The CDR3 has 13 residues. Germline values: CDR1 DFQATT, CDR2 SNEGSKA (reference sequence). The junction had 4 bases not matched to a gene; V was cut back by 6 bases and J by 4 bases. CDR3 nucleotide sequence: TGCAGTGCAGAAACTAGCGGGGGAGAGACCCAGTACTTC. Translated: CSAETSGGETQYF.

The genes are TRBV3-1 and TRBJ2-1; 12 nucleotides agree with TRBD1. The DNA end is a closer match to TRBJ2-5, so the J assignment may be wrong. Germline loops: CDR1 LGHDT, CDR2 YNNKEL (reference sequence). The CDR3 runs to 16 residues. The chain's CDR3 is CASSQEGQGARETQYF. The CDR3 nucleotides read TGTGCCAGCAGCCAAGAGGGACAGGGGGCCAGGGAGACCCAGTACTTC.

The chain is built from TRBV4-3 and TRBJ2-3; the D is unclear. The CDR3 is 15 residues long. Germline V gene lookup returns CDR1 LGHNA and CDR2 YSLEER. Trimming stripped 1 base from V and 1 base from J, with 9 bases between. The CDR3 sequence: CASSQVGSRTDTQYF. The CDR3 DNA follows: TGCGCCAGCAGCCAAGTGGGGTCTCGCACAGATACGCAGTATTTT.